The text below deals with one TCR beta chain. Its cognate antigen has yet to be identified. No clone much larger than this one lies a single base away; base qualities are absent. The donors were included in the validation cohort of 100 to 150 subjects, a group kept apart from the approximately 700-subject first cohort. Reading from cysteine to phenylalanine, the CDR3 counts 15 amino acids. Solely the CDR3 DNA is kept, with 45 bases framed from the first base. CDR1 and CDR2, looked up from the germline V gene, are SGHRS and YFSETQ. The junction shows trimming of 0 bases on V and 7 bases on J, and the gene matches do not reach 7 bases of it. This sample was included in a study of cytomegalovirus exposure and HLA in healthy donors (dated by TCRdb to the late 2010s). With regard to the full study: According to a later analysis, one platform produced both the approximately 110 validation repertoires and the 620 or so repertoires of the first cohort. In addition to the first cohort of 500 to 850 subjects, a separate validation cohort of around 110 different subjects was used. High-throughput TCR immunosequencing, statistical association of individual TCRs with disease status, and machine learning were combined to predict cytomegalovirus infection status. The study aimed to test whether cataloging public T cell receptors could reveal signatures of past pathogen exposure. The paper as a whole reports these results and caveats: The classifier was reported to diagnose cytomegalovirus status with high specificity and sensitivity in both the original and validation cohorts. Subsequent analysis determined that TCRs grouped into clusters in the first cohort also showed a tendency toward co-occurrence across the roughly 130 validation repertoires, and approximately 94% of cluster scores exceeded 0. All 120 or so repertoires were used to score co-occurrence in the validation cohort in a later analysis, because that analysis had no HLA typing for the cohort. The authors suggested that the approach could potentially be generalized to other disease states and immunological phenotypes. While some public TCRs were present in many individuals, most TCR sequences turned up only very rarely across donors. A total of 164 TCR beta chains were listed by the study as associated with cytomegalovirus. In vitro tests confirmed that a few of the cytomegalovirus-associated TCR beta chains recognize cytomegalovirus antigens.

The library was prepared using the immunoSEQ multiplex PCR assay. On the study's bioinformatics: To diagnose cytomegalovirus status from the catalog of TCR beta chain sequences, a statistical classification framework was built. TCRdb holds this immuneACCESS table with in-frame rearrangements only. Some clones are missing; in checked studies, unresolved V genes explain under half, and the rest has no known cause. That table gives V, J and clone size, and the DNA gave D and trimming. This sample comprises roughly 180,000 clones, roughly 82% of them detected only once. The ten largest account for 6% to 9% of the sample.

The receptor's source is a young man in good health and CMV-seropositive. The chain links TRBV5-1 with TRBJ2-1; 7 central nucleotides agree with TRBD1. Sequenced input: PBMCs. The CDR3 loop reads CASSLETGIWNEQFF. The base sequence is TGCGCCAGCAGCTTGGAGACAGGGATTTGGAATGAGCAGTTCTTC.